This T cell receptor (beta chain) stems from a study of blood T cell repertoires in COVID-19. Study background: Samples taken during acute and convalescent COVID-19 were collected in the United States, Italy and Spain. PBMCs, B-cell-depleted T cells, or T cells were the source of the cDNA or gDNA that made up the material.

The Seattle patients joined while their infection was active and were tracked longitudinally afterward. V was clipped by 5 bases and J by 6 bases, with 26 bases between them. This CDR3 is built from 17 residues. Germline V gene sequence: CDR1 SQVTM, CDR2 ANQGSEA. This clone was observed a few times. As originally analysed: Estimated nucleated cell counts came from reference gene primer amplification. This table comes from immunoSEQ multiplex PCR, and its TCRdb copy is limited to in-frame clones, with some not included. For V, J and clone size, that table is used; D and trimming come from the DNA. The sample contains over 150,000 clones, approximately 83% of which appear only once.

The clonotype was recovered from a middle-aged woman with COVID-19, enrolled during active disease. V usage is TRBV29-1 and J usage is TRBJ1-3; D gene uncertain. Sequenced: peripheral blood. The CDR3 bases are TGCAGCGTTTGCGGGCAGGTCGGGAAAGGGAACGAAAACACCATATATTTT. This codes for CSVCGQVGKGNENTIYF.